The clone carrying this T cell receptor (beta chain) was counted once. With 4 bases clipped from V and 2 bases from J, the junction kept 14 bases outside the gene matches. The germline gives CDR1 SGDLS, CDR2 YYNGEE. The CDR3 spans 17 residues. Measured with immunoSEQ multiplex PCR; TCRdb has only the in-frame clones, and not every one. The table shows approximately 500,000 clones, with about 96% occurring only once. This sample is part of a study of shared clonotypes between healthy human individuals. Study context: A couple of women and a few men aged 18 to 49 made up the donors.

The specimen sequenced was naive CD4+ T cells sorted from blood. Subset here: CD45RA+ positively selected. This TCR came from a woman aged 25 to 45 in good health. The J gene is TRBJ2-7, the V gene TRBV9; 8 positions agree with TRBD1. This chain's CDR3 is CASSPQGDRGYTYEQYF. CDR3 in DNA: TGTGCCAGCAGCCCACAGGGAGACAGGGGATATACCTACGAGCAGTACTTC.